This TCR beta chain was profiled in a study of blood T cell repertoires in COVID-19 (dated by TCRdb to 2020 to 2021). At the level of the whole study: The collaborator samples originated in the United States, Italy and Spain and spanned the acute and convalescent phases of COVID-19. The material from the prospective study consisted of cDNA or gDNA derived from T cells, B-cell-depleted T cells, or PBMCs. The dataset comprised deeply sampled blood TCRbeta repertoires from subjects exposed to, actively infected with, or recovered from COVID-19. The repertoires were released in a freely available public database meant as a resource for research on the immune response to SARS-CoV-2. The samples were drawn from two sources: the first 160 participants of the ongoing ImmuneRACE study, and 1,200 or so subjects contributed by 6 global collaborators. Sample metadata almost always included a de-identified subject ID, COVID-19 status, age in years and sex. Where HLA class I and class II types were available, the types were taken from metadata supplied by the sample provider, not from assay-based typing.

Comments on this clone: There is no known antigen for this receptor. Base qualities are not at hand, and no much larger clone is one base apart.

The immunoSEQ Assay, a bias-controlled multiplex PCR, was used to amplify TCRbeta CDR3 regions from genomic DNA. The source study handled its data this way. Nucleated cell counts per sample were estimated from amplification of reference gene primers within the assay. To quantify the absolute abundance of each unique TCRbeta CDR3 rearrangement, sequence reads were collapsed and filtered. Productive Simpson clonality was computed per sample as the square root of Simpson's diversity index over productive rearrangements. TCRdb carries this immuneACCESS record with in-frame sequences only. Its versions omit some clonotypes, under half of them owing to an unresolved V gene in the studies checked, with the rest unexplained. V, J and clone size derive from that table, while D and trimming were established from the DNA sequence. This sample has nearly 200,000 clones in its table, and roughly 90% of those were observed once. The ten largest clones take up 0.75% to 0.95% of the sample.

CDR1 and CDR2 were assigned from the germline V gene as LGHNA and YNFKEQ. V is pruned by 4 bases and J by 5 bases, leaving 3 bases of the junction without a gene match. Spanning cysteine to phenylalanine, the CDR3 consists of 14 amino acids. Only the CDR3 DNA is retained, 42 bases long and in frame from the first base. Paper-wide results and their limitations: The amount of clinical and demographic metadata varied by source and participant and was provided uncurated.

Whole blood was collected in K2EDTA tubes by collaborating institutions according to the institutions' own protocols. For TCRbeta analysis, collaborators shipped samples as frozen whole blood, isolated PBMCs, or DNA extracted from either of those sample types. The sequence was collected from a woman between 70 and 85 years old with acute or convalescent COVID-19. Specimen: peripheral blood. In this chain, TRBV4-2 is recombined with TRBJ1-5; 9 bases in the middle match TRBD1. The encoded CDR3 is CASSPTGGDQPQHF. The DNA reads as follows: TGTGCCAGCAGCCCAACAGGGGGCGATCAGCCCCAGCATTTT.